There are a few counts of the clone carrying this T cell receptor (beta chain). The CDR3 extends over 15 amino acids. Trimming at V came to 5 bases and at J to 7 bases, leaving 7 bases not matched to a gene. Germline V gene data show CDR1 as SGHTA and CDR2 as FQGTGA. The sample originates from a study of blood T cell repertoires in COVID-19. Looking at the study overall: Donors in the United States, Italy and Spain gave samples during acute or convalescent COVID-19.

Study processing details: Amplifying reference gene primers gave estimates of nucleated cell counts. Produced via immunoSEQ multiplex PCR; TCRdb's table is partial and in-frame only. D and trimming were read from the DNA, whereas the V and J calls and clone size are those reported in that table. This sample carries hundreds of thousands of clones, approximately 86% of them seen once, and the ten largest clones take less than 4%. The TCR comes from a middle-aged woman with acute COVID-19. What was sequenced was PBMCs or T cells enriched from blood (not recorded which). The chain couples TRBV7-3 to TRBJ2-2, with TRBD1 matching 10 bases. This CDR3 reads CASSPHGTGDGELFF. Written as DNA, the CDR3 is TGTGCCAGCAGCCCCCACGGGACAGGGGACGGGGAGCTGTTTTTT. The full variable domain, with the rest looked up from reference TRBV7-3 and TRBJ2-2, is GAGVSQTPSNKVTEKGKYVELRCDPISGHTALYWYRQSLGQGPEFLIYFQGTGAADDSGLPNDRFFAVRPEGSVSTLKIQRTERGDSAVYLCASSPHGTGDGELFFGEGSRLTVL.